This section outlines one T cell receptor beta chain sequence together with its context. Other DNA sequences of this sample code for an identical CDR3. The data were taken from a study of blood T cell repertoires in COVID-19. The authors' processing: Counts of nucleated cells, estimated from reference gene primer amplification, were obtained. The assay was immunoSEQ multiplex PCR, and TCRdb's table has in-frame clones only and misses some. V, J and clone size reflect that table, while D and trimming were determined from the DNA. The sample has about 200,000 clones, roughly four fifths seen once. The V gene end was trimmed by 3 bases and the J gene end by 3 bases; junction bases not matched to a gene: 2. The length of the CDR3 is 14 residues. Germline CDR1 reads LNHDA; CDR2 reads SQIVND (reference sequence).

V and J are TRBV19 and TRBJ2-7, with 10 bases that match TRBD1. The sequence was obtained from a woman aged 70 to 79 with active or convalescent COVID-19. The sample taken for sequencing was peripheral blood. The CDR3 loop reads CASSIRDRGYEQYF. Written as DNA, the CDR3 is TGTGCCAGTAGTATCAGGGACAGGGGCTACGAGCAGTACTTC.